This record concerns one T cell receptor beta chain sequence. This record comes from a study of cytomegalovirus exposure and HLA in healthy donors. Trimming removed 9 bases from V and 7 bases from J; junction bases left unmatched: 3. This CDR3 spans 11 amino acids. The V gene's germline CDR1 is MNHEY and CDR2 SVGAGI. The PCR made use of 60 Vbeta and 13 Jbeta primers. Sequenced by immunoSEQ multiplex PCR; TCRdb stores in-frame clones only, minus some. The sample shows about 120,000 clones, more than 65% of them seen only once. This sequence originates from a man aged 35-49 years in good health and CMV-seropositive. Material: PBMCs. V and J are TRBV6-5 and TRBJ1-2; 9 nucleotides line up with TRBD1. The CDR3, as DNA: TGTGCCAGTACAGGGGGCTCTGGCTACACCTTC. Translating gives CASTGGSGYTF.